One and the same sample provided the 13 T cell receptor beta chains below, sequenced in a study of cytomegalovirus exposure and HLA in healthy donors. A multiplex PCR was run with 60 Vbeta primers and 13 Jbeta primers. Method: immunoSEQ multiplex PCR; TCRdb's copy keeps in-frame clones and lacks some. The sample shows about 110,000 clones, approximately 76% of them seen only once. The sample was PBMCs. The receptors were gathered from a man aged 18 to 30 in good health and CMV-seronegative.

This clone has a single count. The chain couples TRBV9 to TRBJ1-3, with no clear D. With 3 bases removed from V and 0 bases from J, the gap between germline ends came to 7 bases. Germline loops: CDR1 SGDLS, CDR2 YYNGEE. This CDR3 contains 14 residues. CDR3 sequence reads: CASSGGSSGNTIYF. The CDR3 bases are TGTGCCAGCAGCGGAGGGTCCTCTGGAAACACCATATATTTT. Full variable domain (missing parts from reference TRBV9 and TRBJ1-3): DSGVTQTPKHLITATGQRVTLRCSPRSGDLSVYWYQQSLDQGLQFLIQYYNGEERAKGNILERFSAQQFPDLHSELNLSSLELGDSALYFCASSGGSSGNTIYFGEGSWLTVV.

The gene calls are TRBV19 and TRBJ1-5, with D possibly TRBD1 on 5 matching bases. This CDR3 contains 19 residues. The germline V and J ends were trimmed by 7 bases and 0 bases, with 25 bases remaining between them. CDR1 is LNHDA and CDR2 is SQIVND in the germline V gene (reference sequence). The CDR3 reads CASMWQGKLSDYSNQPQHF. The CDR3 DNA sequence: TGTGCCAGTATGTGGCAGGGAAAATTATCGGACTATAGCAATCAGCCCCAGCATTTT.

The chain recombines TRBV6-4 with TRBJ2-3, with D possibly TRBD2 on 7 matching bases. V shed 5 bases and J shed 3 bases, with 15 bases lying between them. Germline-derived CDR1 and CDR2 are MRHNA and SNTAGT. CDR3 length: 15 amino acids. The CDR3 coding sequence is TGTGCCAGCAGTCAAGGGGGGGCGCGGACAGATACGCAGTATTTT. It translates to CASSQGGARTDTQYF.

This clone was counted at least ten times. The genes are TRBV6-1 and TRBJ2-7; D is possibly TRBD1 (5 bases). The CDR3 sequence is 13 residues long. Trimming pared 2 bases from V and 6 bases from J, leaving 11 bases between. The germline V gene has CDR1 MNHNS and CDR2 SASEGT. The DNA of the CDR3 is TGTGCCAGCAGTGAAATCGGGCAGGGCGAGCAGTACTTC. It yields the protein CASSEIGQGEQYF.

The V and J genes are TRBV19 and TRBJ2-2; 7 nucleotides line up with TRBD1. With V trimmed by 8 bases and J by 5 bases, 8 bases remained unmatched. The CDR3 is 14 residues long. Germline lookup yields CDR1 LNHDA and CDR2 SQIVND (reference sequence). This CDR3 is CASGQGVGTGELFF. The CDR3 DNA follows: TGTGCCAGTGGTCAGGGGGTGGGTACCGGGGAGCTGTTTTTT.

The chain links TRBV5-4 to TRBJ1-1, with no clear D. V was shortened by 2 bases and J by 4 bases, with 12 bases between the two germline ends. The CDR3 contains 14 residues. Germline V CDR1 and CDR2: SGHNT, YYREEE (reference sequence). CDR3 protein: CASSLPGLGTEAFF. CDR3 bases: TGTGCCAGCAGCTTACCGGGGTTGGGCACTGAAGCTTTCTTT.

This clone was observed a single time. This chain links TRBV6-1 with TRBJ2-7; 13 bases map to TRBD2. CDR1 and CDR2 from the germline V gene are MNHNS and SASEGT. V lost 3 bases to trimming and J lost 7 bases; unmatched junction nucleotides: 12. The CDR3 length is 17 residues. CDR3 amino acids: CASSEKSRLAGGGEQYF. CDR3 sequence (DNA): TGTGCCAGCAGTGAGAAGAGTCGACTAGCGGGGGGAGGGGAGCAGTACTTC.

The V gene is TRBV19, the J gene TRBJ2-2, with D hard to call. The CDR3 extends over 12 amino acids. Germline V gives CDR1 LNHDA, CDR2 SQIVND (reference sequence). V was pared by 4 bases and J by 5 bases, with 5 bases between. In DNA, the CDR3 is TGTGCCAGTAGTACGCGTACCGGGGAGCTGTTTTTT. Its translation is CASSTRTGELFF.

This chain uses TRBV5-1 with TRBJ2-1; 8 nucleotides line up with TRBD1. V shed 4 bases, J shed 8 bases, and the junction held 5 bases outside the gene matches. Germline V gives CDR1 SGHRS, CDR2 YFSETQ. CDR3 size: 13 residues. The CDR3 here is CASSSQGAYEQFF. CDR3 sequence (DNA): TGCGCCAGCAGCAGTCAGGGGGCTTATGAGCAGTTCTTC.

The CDR3 loop reads CASRRGLAGDTQYF. CDR3 DNA: TGTGCCAGCAGAAGGGGACTAGCAGGAGATACGCAGTATTTT. V and J are TRBV7-2 and TRBJ2-3, with TRBD2 matching over 9 bases. The CDR3 sequence is 14 residues long. V was clipped by 6 bases and J by 5 bases; unmatched bases: 6. CDR1 SGHTA and CDR2 FQGNSA come from the germline V gene.

V usage is TRBV7-3 and J usage is TRBJ2-6; TRBD2 is a possible D gene (5 bases). The CDR3 is 16 residues long. CDR1 and CDR2 (germline): SGHTA, FQGTGA. V was cut by 4 bases and J by 0 bases, with 10 bases left in between. The CDR3 is CASSSKSGSGANVLTF. The CDR3 nucleotides read TGTGCCAGCAGCTCCAAGAGCGGCTCTGGGGCCAACGTCCTGACTTTC.

The V call is TRBV6-5, the J call TRBJ1-1; D uncertain. Germline V gene data show CDR1 as MNHEY and CDR2 as SVGAGI. This CDR3 comprises 13 residues. The V end was cut by 2 bases, the J end by 2 bases, with 6 bases between. This CDR3 reads CASSYDFNTEAFF. CDR3 nucleotide sequence: TGTGCCAGCAGTTACGACTTTAACACTGAAGCTTTCTTT.

This clone was observed a few times. The chain is built from TRBV9 and TRBJ2-1; 10 bases match TRBD2. CDR1 is SGDLS, CDR2 YYNGEE, per germline. The CDR3 is made up of 17 amino acids. J was trimmed by 0 bases and V by 0 bases; bases with no gene match: 3. The CDR3 region is CASSVGASGGSYNEQFF. The DNA of the CDR3 is TGTGCCAGCAGCGTAGGAGCTAGCGGGGGCTCCTACAATGAGCAGTTCTTC.